This TCR beta chain was obtained from a study of shared clonotypes between healthy human individuals. CDR3 length: 14 amino acids. Trimming took off 10 bases at V and 0 bases at J, with 10 bases between the two ends. Germline V CDR1 and CDR2: ENHRY, SYGVKD. Method: immunoSEQ multiplex PCR; TCRdb's copy keeps in-frame clones and lacks some. The sample has roughly 2.5 million clones, just over 90% seen once; the top ten hold around 0.14%. V gene TRBV10-3 combines with J gene TRBJ1-6, with a possible D match to TRBD1 (5 bases). Sequenced sample: naive CD4+ T cells sorted from blood. As for subset: CD45RA+ positively selected. The receptor comes from a man younger than 35 in good health. The CDR3 sequence is CATGHTSYNSPLHF. CDR3 DNA sequence: TGTGCCACCGGACATACCTCCTATAATTCACCCCTCCACTTT.